This T cell receptor (beta chain) was identified in a study of CD8 T cells in ankylosing spondylitis. Trimming cost V 6 bases and J 6 bases; bases outside gene matches: 7. Germline V lookup: CDR1 LGHNA, CDR2 YNFKEQ. The CDR3 is 13 residues long. MiXCR, run by TCRdb on the 5' RACE reads, gives a single entry per CDR3 protein. Of 250,000 or so distinct CDR3 sequences in the sample, 20% to 30% were seen once. The sample taken for sequencing was blood, either unsorted or a sorted T cell fraction (not recorded which). This chain uses TRBV4-2 with TRBJ2-7, with 8 bases lining up with TRBD2. This receptor was taken from a male donor with ankylosing spondylitis or in good health (not recorded which). CDR3 DNA: TGTGCCAGCAGTCCCGGGACTAGATCCGAGCAGTACTTC. Residues: CASSPGTRSEQYF.